These 16 T cell receptor beta chains came from one sample sequenced in a study of shared clonotypes between healthy human individuals. Only in-frame clones appear in the TCRdb table, and some are missing; sequencing was by immunoSEQ multiplex PCR. The table includes roughly 2.1 million clones, roughly 91% detected once. Naive CD8 cells lacked CD45RO, underwent positive selection for CCR7 and left out terminally differentiated effector memory CD45RA+ cells. Specimen: naive CD8+ T cells from PBMCs. These receptors were taken from a man aged 18-30 years in good health. Some clones in this sample may be carry-over from other donors' samples.

This rearrangement joins TRBV18 to TRBJ2-1; 9 bases are shared with TRBD1. From germline, CDR1 is KGHSH and CDR2 LQKENI. The CDR3 runs 17 residues. Losses at the gene ends were 4 bases for V and 6 bases for J; bases not matched to a gene: 13. As DNA, the CDR3 is TGTGCCAGCTCACTCCCGGGACAGGGTCCGGTCCCCAATGAGCAGTTCTTC. Its translation: CASSLPGQGPVPNEQFF. Together with reference TRBV18 and TRBJ2-1, the CDR3 gives the full variable domain: NAGVMQNPRHLVRRRGQEARLRCSPMKGHSHVYWYRQLPEEGLKFMVYLQKENIIDESGMPKERFSAEFPKEGPSILRIQQVVRGDSAAYFCASSLPGQGPVPNEQFFGPGTRLTVL.

The rearrangement joins TRBV4-1 to TRBJ2-7; D might be TRBD2 (6 bases). CDR1 and CDR2 (germline): MGHRA, YSYEKL. The CDR3 has 14 amino acids. Trimming took 2 bases from V and 4 from J, leaving 12 bases between them. The CDR3 sequence: CASSQTLGGYEQYF. The DNA of the CDR3 is TGCGCCAGCAGCCAAACACTAGGAGGGTACGAGCAGTACTTC.

This chain links TRBV19 with TRBJ2-7, with D tentatively TRBD1 (5 bases). The CDR3 sequence is 17 residues long. The germline V and J ends were trimmed by 3 bases and 0 bases, with 18 bases remaining between them. The germline V gene has CDR1 LNHDA and CDR2 SQIVND (reference sequence). The CDR3 loop reads CASSMLPTVRTSYEQYF. The DNA of the CDR3 is TGTGCCAGTAGTATGCTCCCGACAGTCCGAACCTCCTACGAGCAGTACTTC.

The V and J genes are TRBV4-1 and TRBJ1-2; D not certain. Germline V CDR1 and CDR2: MGHRA, YSYEKL. This CDR3 has 13 amino acids. Trimming took 4 bases from V and 0 from J, leaving 6 bases between them. The CDR3 spells CASSPPTNYGYTF. CDR3 DNA: TGCGCCAGCAGCCCTCCAACTAACTATGGCTACACCTTC.

The chain couples TRBV5-4 to TRBJ2-7; D remains unclear. CDR1 is SGHNT and CDR2 is YYREEE in the germline V gene (reference sequence). Trimming pared 4 bases from V and 6 bases from J, leaving 14 bases between. The CDR3 totals 13 residues. The CDR3 DNA follows: TGTGCCAGCAGCAAACTCCTAGGTTCCGAGCAGTACTTC. As protein: CASSKLLGSEQYF.

This chain connects TRBV7-7 to TRBJ2-5; no reliable D call. The length of the CDR3 is 16 residues. V was cut by 5 bases and J by 1 base, with 17 bases left in between. Germline CDR1 is SSHAT and CDR2 is FNYEAQ (reference sequence). CDR3 residues: CASSPNREAPQETQYF. DNA for the CDR3: TGTGCCAGCAGCCCTAATAGGGAAGCTCCCCAAGAGACCCAGTACTTC.

The CDR3 DNA sequence: TGTGCCAGCAGTTTAACCGAAAGCCAGACGGAGCAGTTCTTC. It specifies CASSLTESQTEQFF. The chain carries TRBV28 and TRBJ2-1; D is ambiguous. Per the germline V gene, CDR1 is MDHEN and CDR2 is SYDVKM. The CDR3 has 14 residues. Deletions cut 2 bases from V and 10 bases from J, with 15 bases between.

The J gene is TRBJ1-2, the V gene TRBV9; the match to TRBD1 covers 10 bases. The germline CDR1 and CDR2 sequences are SGDLS and YYNGEE. CDR3 length equals 17 residues. The V segment lost 0 bases and the J segment 3 bases; nucleotides outside the gene matches: 8. This CDR3 reads CASSVDGGTGEDYGYTF. As DNA, the CDR3 is TGTGCCAGCAGCGTAGATGGCGGGACAGGGGAGGACTATGGCTACACCTTC.

The chain uses TRBV11-2 and TRBJ2-1; 9 positions agree with TRBD2. The V gene end was trimmed by 3 bases and the J gene end by 8 bases; junction bases not matched to a gene: 5. The germline gives CDR1 SGHAT, CDR2 FQNNGV. The length of the CDR3 is 14 residues. CDR3 protein: CASSLGGRGDEQFF. The CDR3 DNA reads TGTGCCAGCAGCTTGGGCGGGAGGGGGGATGAGCAGTTCTTC.

The chain joins TRBV7-2 to TRBJ2-7; D is perhaps TRBD2 (5 bases). CDR1 and CDR2 from the germline V gene are SGHTA and FQGNSA. The CDR3 is made up of 13 amino acids. The V and J ends lost 7 bases and 3 bases respectively, with 13 bases between them. CDR3 region: CASNSGALYEQYF. CDR3 sequence (DNA): TGTGCCAGCAACAGCGGAGCTCTCTACGAGCAGTACTTC.

This clone occurred once. This rearrangement joins TRBV21-1 to TRBJ2-1. TRBV21-1 is a pseudogene. This CDR3 region has 17 residues. As DNA, the CDR3 is TGTGCCAGCAGCAATCGTCCCCCCGGGGGCGCCTACAATGAGCAGTTCTTC. Amino acid sequence: CASSNRPPGGAYNEQFF.

V is TRBV9 and J is TRBJ2-5; D call uncertain. In germline, CDR1 is SGDLS, CDR2 YYNGEE. V was shortened by 4 bases and J by 4 bases, with 8 bases between the two germline ends. The CDR3 extends over 12 amino acids. CDR3 region: CASSTGRETQYF. In DNA, the CDR3 is TGTGCCAGCAGCACGGGTCGAGAGACCCAGTACTTC.

The chain links TRBV7-3 to TRBJ2-1; 8 bases line up with TRBD2. V gave up 5 bases and J gave up 5 bases; unmatched junction bases: 14. Germline values: CDR1 SGHTA, CDR2 FQGTGA. This CDR3 comprises 17 residues. The CDR3 reads CASSPLGGLVTHNEQFF. DNA for the CDR3: TGTGCCAGCAGCCCCCTCGGGGGACTAGTCACTCACAATGAGCAGTTCTTC.

This sequence joins TRBV15 and TRBJ1-2; the D is unclear. Looked up from germline, CDR1 is LNHNV and CDR2 is YYDKDF (reference sequence). This CDR3 region has 14 residues. V dropped 1 base and J dropped 5 bases, with 11 bases sitting between them. CDR3 amino acids: CATSRAGTSYGYTF. Here the CDR3 DNA reads TGTGCCACCAGCAGAGCCGGCACCTCATATGGCTACACCTTC.

The chain combines TRBV27 with TRBJ2-7; the match to TRBD2 covers 7 bases. The germline V gene encodes CDR1 MNHEY and CDR2 SMNVEV (reference sequence). The CDR3 spans 14 residues. Trimming cost V 5 bases and J 2 bases; bases outside gene matches: 6. This CDR3 is CASSPREAAYEQYF. CDR3 nucleotide sequence: TGTGCCAGCAGTCCTCGGGAGGCCGCCTACGAGCAGTACTTC.

CDR3 loop: CASSSRTRSYEQYF. CDR3 nucleotide sequence: TGTGCCAGCAGTTCCCGGACACGATCCTACGAGCAGTACTTC. The genes are TRBV2 and TRBJ2-7; possibly TRBD1 for D (5 bases). Germline CDR1 reads SNHLY; CDR2 reads FYNNEI. The CDR3 has 14 residues. V was trimmed by 5 bases and J by 1 base, leaving 12 bases between them.